The 19 T cell receptor beta chains listed next were all sequenced from one sample in a study of monozygotic twins with inflammatory bowel disease. Following a re-call of the 5' RACE reads, TCRdb has one entry per CDR3 protein and lacks DNA. The sample totals 200,000 to 250,000 distinct CDR3 sequences. Input material: blood. All receptors derive from a human donor with ulcerative colitis or Crohn's disease, or a healthy co-twin of an affected twin (not recorded which).

The chain combines TRBV3-1 with TRBJ2-1; TCRdb names TRBD2, which stays unverified in the absence of DNA. The germline gives CDR1 LGHDT, CDR2 YNNKEL (reference sequence). The CDR3 contains 15 residues. The CDR3: CASRQGTSGGNEQFF.

V and J are TRBV10-3 and TRBJ2-3; without DNA, the TCRdb call of TRBD2 cannot be checked. Germline loops: CDR1 ENHRY, CDR2 SYGVKD. The CDR3 length is 15 residues. This chain's CDR3 is CAIRGPVPTTDTQYF.

The rearrangement links TRBV11-2 to TRBJ1-6. The germline V gene encodes CDR1 SGHAT and CDR2 FQNNGV. The CDR3 runs 13 residues. CDR3 protein: CASRKGIYSPLHF.

The chain links TRBV7-2 to TRBJ1-2; TCRdb reports TRBD1, a call that lacks DNA to check it against. CDR1 is SGHTA and CDR2 is FQGNSA in the germline V gene. This CDR3 has 13 amino acids. The CDR3 is CASSLVTGVGYTF. The full variable domain, completed using reference TRBV7-2 and TRBJ1-2, is GAGVSQSPSNKVTEKGKDVELRCDPISGHTALYWYRQSLGQGLEFLIYFQGNSAPDKSGLPSDRFSAERTGGSVSTLTIQRTQQEDSAVYLCASSLVTGVGYTFGSGTRLTVV.

The gene calls are TRBV19 and TRBJ1-2; TCRdb proposes TRBD1, but this gene call is untestable without DNA. CDR1 is LNHDA and CDR2 is SQIVND in the germline V gene (reference sequence). The CDR3 consists of 15 residues. CDR3 sequence reads: CASSITTGFNYGYTF.

The gene calls are TRBV19 and TRBJ2-3; with no DNA, the TCRdb D assignment of TRBD2 cannot be verified. CDR3 length equals 14 residues. The germline V gene encodes CDR1 LNHDA and CDR2 SQIVND (reference sequence). CDR3 amino acids: CASSSRDFGDTQYF.

CDR3 region: CATNNQGAGETQYF. The chain joins TRBV6-1 to TRBJ2-5; TCRdb selects TRBD1, and the lack of DNA leaves this call unchecked. Germline CDR1 and CDR2: MNHNS and SASEGT. The CDR3 sequence is 14 residues long.

The rearrangement links TRBV3-1 to TRBJ2-5; the TRBD1 assignment by TCRdb is unverifiable without DNA. This CDR3 spans 15 amino acids. Germline CDR1 and CDR2: LGHDT and YNNKEL (reference sequence). This CDR3 reads CASSQVSQRGETQYF.

J is TRBJ2-7 and V is TRBV12-3 or TRBV12-4; the TCRdb call, TRBD1, lacks DNA for checking. There are 19 residues in the CDR3. This CDR3 is CASSLNRIKWGRVNYEQYF.

This chain joins TRBV6-6 and TRBJ1-2; TCRdb indicates TRBD1, and absent DNA this call remains unverified. Germline V CDR1 and CDR2: MNHNY, SVGAGI (reference sequence). There are 14 residues in the CDR3. The CDR3 loop reads CASSYEGDHYGYTF.

The CDR3 sequence: CASSKVLGGGSNQPQHF. This chain joins TRBV21-1 and TRBJ1-5. TRBV21-1 is labeled a pseudogene. The CDR3 contains 17 residues.

Here the CDR3 reads CASSVVASGGLDEQFF. V is TRBV9 and J is TRBJ2-1; TCRdb's assignment of TRBD1 cannot be checked, as there is no DNA. There are 16 residues in the CDR3. Germline V gives CDR1 SGDLS, CDR2 YYNGEE.

The chain uses TRBV20-1 and TRBJ2-3. The CDR3 is made up of 13 amino acids. Germline V gene data show CDR1 as DFQATT and CDR2 as SNEGSKA (reference sequence). The CDR3 protein is CSAVKTSTDTQYF.

The chain has TRBV6-5 and TRBJ1-4; there is no DNA to check the TCRdb D call of TRBD1. The CDR3 contains 16 residues. Germline CDR1 is MNHEY and CDR2 is SVGAGI. CDR3: CASSYPTGTGVEKLFF.

The chain links TRBV2 to TRBJ1-5; TCRdb selects TRBD1, and the lack of DNA leaves this call unchecked. Germline V gene sequence: CDR1 SNHLY, CDR2 FYNNEI. The CDR3 has 14 amino acids. The chain's CDR3 is CASGWGQQNQPQHF.

The chain joins TRBV19 to TRBJ2-1; the TCRdb call, TRBD2, lacks DNA for checking. This CDR3 is 11 amino acids long. CDR1 and CDR2 (germline): LNHDA, SQIVND (reference sequence). CDR3 region: CVEAGHNEQFF.

The chain is built from TRBV4-1 and TRBJ1-4; with no DNA, the TCRdb D assignment of TRBD1 cannot be verified. This CDR3 comprises 16 residues. In germline, CDR1 is MGHRA, CDR2 YSYEKL. The chain's CDR3 is CASSQVGQLRGEKLFF.

CDR3 sequence: CASSSRTGGFNNQPQHF. This rearrangement joins TRBV5-6 to TRBJ1-5; TCRdb's D gene call, TRBD1, goes unchecked for lack of DNA. CDR1 SGHDT and CDR2 YYEEEE come from the germline V gene. The CDR3 totals 17 residues.

The V and J genes are TRBV2 and TRBJ1-1. The CDR3 loop spans 12 amino acids. Germline V gene sequence: CDR1 SNHLY, CDR2 FYNNEI. This chain's CDR3 is CATSSPNTEAFF.